Each of the 5 T cell receptor beta chains below was sequenced from the same sample in a study of T-cell reconstitution after alpha-beta-depleted transplantation in children. For TCRbeta, the library was prepared with unique molecular identifiers. TCRdb re-derived calls from the PCR reads in MiXCR, one entry per CDR3 protein. There are 440,000 or so distinct CDR3 sequences in the sample; around two fifths occur only once, and 25% to 30% lies in the top ten. The sample was PBMCs, taken before TCRalphabeta/CD19-depleted stem cell transplant. Receptors were obtained from a girl aged 2 to 9 with aplastic anemia, due to receive a stem cell transplant.

This clonotype was seen a handful of times. The chain combines TRBV20-1 with TRBJ1-2; D is unclear. This CDR3 is 14 amino acids long. CDR1 is DFQATT, CDR2 SNEGSKA, per germline (reference sequence). Trimming left V 6 bases short and J 3 bases short, with 17 bases between. CDR3 sequence reads: CSAPPPGGYYGYTF. The CDR3 coding sequence is TGCAGTGCCCCCCCACCTGGAGGGTACTATGGCTACACCTTC.

In DNA form, the CDR3 reads TGTGCCAGCACGAATCGGGTGGCGGGGGAAGAGACCCAGTACTTC. It is translated as CASTNRVAGEETQYF. The chain joins TRBV6-2 or TRBV6-3 to TRBJ2-5, with TRBD2 identical over 7 bases. The germline gives CDR1 MNHEY, CDR2 SVGEGT. J gave up 3 bases and V 7 bases, and 11 bases lay outside the gene matches. CDR3 length: 15 amino acids.

The rearrangement links TRBV19 to TRBJ1-5; 7 bases match TRBD1. CDR1 and CDR2 from the germline V gene are LNHDA and SQIVND (reference sequence). V lost 3 bases to trimming and J lost 6 bases; unmatched junction nucleotides: 2. The CDR3 runs to 13 residues. In DNA, the CDR3 is TGTGCCAGTAGTATCGAGGGGGCTCAGCCCCAGCATTTT. This encodes CASSIEGAQPQHF.

This clonotype was found once. The V gene is TRBV10-3, the J gene TRBJ2-7, with TRBD1 matching over 7 bases. The CDR3 is 13 amino acids. Germline CDR1 ENHRY, CDR2 SYGVKD. With 6 bases clipped from V and 6 bases from J, the junction kept 8 bases outside the gene matches. The CDR3 DNA sequence: TGTGCCATCAGCTTAGGGACAGCCACCGAGCAGTACTTC. It is translated as CAISLGTATEQYF.

As concerns this clonotype: A much more abundant neighbour one base away suggests this may be a read error. The rearrangement joins TRBV7-3 to TRBJ2-5; D is ambiguous. From germline, CDR1 is SGHTA and CDR2 FQGTGA. This CDR3 region has 13 residues. This CDR3 reads CASSGSYQETQSF. Written as DNA, the CDR3 is TGTGCCAGCAGCGGATCGTACCAAGAGACCCAGTCCTTC. Combining the CDR3 with reference TRBV7-3 and TRBJ2-5 gives the whole variable domain GAGVSQTPSNKVTEKGKYVELRCDPISGHTALYWYRQSLGQGPEFLIYFQGTGAADDSGLPNDRFFAVRPEGSVSTLKIQRTERGDSAVYLCASSGSYQETQSFGPGTRLLVL.